The 19 T cell receptor beta chains below all came from one sample that was sequenced in a study of T-cell reconstitution after alpha-beta-depleted transplantation in children (dated by TCRdb to between 2015 and 2016). Libraries were built with PCR. The sample was run on an Illumina HiSeq 2500. TCR libraries were prepared with molecular barcoding, using unique molecular identifiers to normalize TCRbeta repertoire quantification. The public sequencing data were trimmed at Q25 with fastp and processed into clonotypes with MiXCR by TCRdb, which kept only in-frame beta chains. CDR3 protein duplicates are merged, each entry listing the most common genes and DNA. The sample contains 490,000 or so distinct CDR3 sequences, under 12% of them found a single time. The ten largest clones add up to just over 2% of the sample. The sample's treatment or condition label, decoded: allogeneic hematopoietic cell transplantation with graft depleted of TCRalphabeta T cells and CD19 B cells.

The specimen was PBMCs, collected before TCRalphabeta/CD19-depleted stem cell transplant. The receptors were gathered from a child aged 2 to 9 with inherited bone marrow failure, due to receive a stem cell transplant.

This clonotype was counted at least ten times. This rearrangement joins TRBV6-1 to TRBJ2-4; the D is unclear. This CDR3 comprises 16 residues. Germline CDR1 MNHNS, CDR2 SASEGT. The ends were cut back, 3 bases at V and 0 bases at J, with 12 bases in the middle. Here the CDR3 DNA reads TGTGCCAGCAGTGACTTTCTTACCTTAGCCAAAAACATTCAGTACTTC. This sequence encodes CASSDFLTLAKNIQYF.

This clonotype has at least ten counts. The rearrangement joins TRBV4-3 to TRBJ2-3; TRBD1 aligns across 9 bases. This CDR3 has 13 residues. In germline, CDR1 is LGHNA, CDR2 YSLEER. V dropped 6 bases and J dropped 6; count of bases not matched to a gene: 4. This chain's CDR3 is CASRRTGVDTQYF. In DNA form, the CDR3 reads TGCGCCAGCAGAAGGACAGGGGTGGATACGCAGTATTTT.

The rearrangement links TRBV19 to TRBJ2-7; 7 bases fit TRBD1. CDR3 size: 13 residues. CDR1 is LNHDA and CDR2 is SQIVND in the germline V gene (reference sequence). J gave up 5 bases and V 5 bases, and 6 bases lay outside the gene matches. CDR3 in amino acids: CASSGQVSHEQYF. CDR3 nucleotides: TGTGCCAGTAGTGGACAGGTGTCACACGAGCAGTACTTC.

In DNA form, the CDR3 reads TGCGCCAGCCAAGGACGTTCTACAGTGGCCCAAGAGACCCAGTACTTC. It translates to CASQGRSTVAQETQYF. The chain employs TRBV4-3 and TRBJ2-5; D gene unclear. This CDR3 has 16 amino acids. V gave up 8 bases and J gave up 1 base, with 20 bases separating them. Germline V lookup: CDR1 LGHNA, CDR2 YSLEER.

This clonotype was seen repeatedly, ten times or more. V usage is TRBV7-9 and J usage is TRBJ1-2, with 9 bases fitting TRBD1. Germline assignment: CDR1 SEHNR and CDR2 FQNEAQ (reference sequence). With V trimmed by 5 bases and J by 4 bases, 2 bases remained unmatched. The CDR3 length is 13 residues. This CDR3 is CASSQDRGYGYTF. The CDR3 DNA is TGTGCCAGCAGCCAGGACAGGGGCTATGGCTACACCTTC.

This clonotype was seen at least ten times. The V and J genes are TRBV15 and TRBJ2-6, with D tentatively TRBD1 or TRBD2 (6 bases each). V lost 3 bases and J 4 bases, leaving 13 bases between the germline ends. The CDR3 has 16 residues. Germline V gives CDR1 LNHNV, CDR2 YYDKDF (reference sequence). CDR3 DNA: TGTGCCACCAGCAGTGGGGGGCACTCCGGGGCCAACGTCCTGACTTTC. Encoded protein: CATSSGGHSGANVLTF. The whole variable domain, remainder taken from reference TRBV15 and TRBJ2-6, is DAMVIQNPRYQVTQFGKPVTLSCSQTLNHNVMYWYQQKSSQAPKLLFHYYDKDFNNEADTPDNFQSRRPNTSFCFLDIRSPGLGDTAMYLCATSSGGHSGANVLTFGAGSRLTVL.

This clonotype appeared many times. The chain carries TRBV12-3 or TRBV12-4 and TRBJ2-1, with D perhaps matching TRBD1 (5 bases). The CDR3 is made up of 16 amino acids. V lost 1 base and J lost 0, with 10 bases in between. The CDR3 loop is CASSLVDSSSYNEQFF. The CDR3 bases are TGTGCCAGCAGTTTAGTAGACAGCAGCTCCTACAATGAGCAGTTCTTC.

This clonotype was found many times. V and J are TRBV11-2 and TRBJ2-2; 8 bases fit TRBD1. The CDR3 is made up of 15 amino acids. Germline-derived CDR1 and CDR2 are SGHAT and FQNNGV. J lost 0 bases, V lost 6 bases, and 3 bases had no gene match. The CDR3 spells CASSRDRTNTGELFF. As DNA, the CDR3 is TGTGCCAGCAGTAGGGACAGGACGAACACCGGGGAGCTGTTTTTT.

This clonotype has ten or more counts. The chain recombines TRBV6-5 with TRBJ2-7; the D gene is possibly TRBD1 (6 bases). V gave up 3 bases and J gave up 1 base, with 10 bases separating them. This CDR3 has 14 amino acids. Germline CDR1 reads MNHEY; CDR2 reads SVGAGI. The CDR3 reads CASSYGQMSYEQYF. CDR3 nucleotide sequence: TGTGCCAGCAGTTATGGACAGATGTCCTACGAGCAGTACTTC.

This clonotype appeared many times. J is TRBJ1-3 and V is TRBV4-3; D remains ambiguous. Trimming left V 0 bases short and J 0 bases short, with 9 bases between. This CDR3 has 16 amino acids. CDR1 is LGHNA, CDR2 YSLEER, per germline. In DNA form, the CDR3 reads TGCGCCAGCAGCCAAGACGAACGGTCCTCTGGAAACACCATATATTTT. This sequence encodes CASSQDERSSGNTIYF.

The rearrangement uses TRBV20-1 and TRBJ1-3; the D is unclear. The CDR3 is 13 residues long. The germline gives CDR1 DFQATT, CDR2 SNEGSKA (reference sequence). CDR3 sequence reads: CSAVWRARNTIYF. The DNA of the CDR3 is TGCAGCGCTGTTTGGAGGGCCCGAAACACCATATATTTT.

Concerning this clonotype itself: This may be a read error, as it is one base from a much larger clone. The rearrangement uses TRBV14 and TRBJ2-1, with D perhaps TRBD1 (6 bases). The CDR3 contains 16 residues. V lost 4 bases and J lost 7, with 20 bases in between. Germline V gene sequence: CDR1 SGHDN, CDR2 FVKESK. The DNA of the CDR3 is TGTGCCAGCAGCCCGTCGTCAGGGGATGGTTTGAATGAGCAGTTCTTC. Amino acids: CASSPSSGDGLNEQFF.

This clonotype was counted at least ten times. The chain uses TRBV29-1 and TRBJ1-2; unclear D gene. The ends were cut back, 4 bases at V and 8 bases at J, with 11 bases in the middle. CDR3 length equals 11 residues. The germline gives CDR1 SQVTM, CDR2 ANQGSEA. For the CDR3, the DNA is TGCAGCGTTGTGGACCCTGGGGGCTACACCTTC. Translated: CSVVDPGGYTF.

This clonotype showed up many times. The gene calls are TRBV20-1 and TRBJ1-2; no firm D call. Trimming removed 3 bases at V and 3 bases at J, with 14 bases between. There are 14 residues in the CDR3. From germline, CDR1 is DFQATT and CDR2 SNEGSKA (reference sequence). CDR3 nucleotides: TGCAGTGCTAGGGGGAGAGGGCAGCACTATGGCTACACCTTC. This encodes CSARGRGQHYGYTF.

A few counts support this clonotype. The rearrangement joins TRBV20-1 to TRBJ2-2, with 9 positions matching TRBD2. Germline V gene data show CDR1 as DFQATT and CDR2 as SNEGSKA (reference sequence). V trimming: 5 bases; J trimming: 0 bases; junction bases outside the gene matches: 13. The CDR3 sequence is 18 residues long. The CDR3 DNA is TGCAGTGCTCCCTTAGAGCGGGAGGAGTTCGCGAACACCGGGGAGCTGTTTTTT. Its translation: CSAPLEREEFANTGELFF.

This clonotype has ten or more counts. The chain has TRBV12-3 or TRBV12-4 and TRBJ2-5; D possibly uses TRBD1 or TRBD2 (5 bases each). V was shortened by 6 bases and J by 3 bases, with 11 bases between the two germline ends. The CDR3 covers 13 residues. The CDR3 loop reads CASSLQEEETQYF. In DNA form, the CDR3 reads TGTGCCAGCAGCCTACAGGAGGAAGAGACCCAGTACTTC.

This clonotype has a count of ten or more. The chain couples TRBV5-1 to TRBJ2-2; D gene unclear. Germline V CDR1 and CDR2: SGHRS, YFSETQ. The CDR3 is 15 amino acids. Trimming pared 5 bases from V and 1 base from J, leaving 12 bases between. The CDR3 here is CASSPRSLNTGELFF. The CDR3 DNA sequence: TGCGCCAGCAGTCCGCGGAGCCTGAACACCGGGGAGCTGTTTTTT.

There are many counts of this clonotype. This sequence joins TRBV4-1 and TRBJ2-7; D perhaps matches TRBD1 (5 bases). Trimming stripped 4 bases from V and 4 bases from J, with 14 bases between. The CDR3 is made up of 14 amino acids. CDR1 is MGHRA and CDR2 is YSYEKL in the germline V gene. CDR3 bases: TGCGCCAGCAGCCGTTCGTACCAGGGTTACGAGCAGTACTTC. It yields the protein CASSRSYQGYEQYF.

The chain combines TRBV19 with TRBJ2-1; 10 positions match TRBD2. Trimming cost V 8 bases and J 0 bases; bases outside gene matches: 13. Germline V lookup: CDR1 LNHDA, CDR2 SQIVND (reference sequence). The CDR3 sequence is 18 residues long. Here the CDR3 reads CASRGGTSDFSSYNEQFF. The CDR3, as DNA: TGTGCCAGTCGAGGGGGGACTAGCGATTTCTCCTCCTACAATGAGCAGTTCTTC.